This T cell receptor (beta chain) was sequenced in a study of long-term antiretroviral therapy in people with HIV. This clone has a single count. The run of the v3.0 immunoSEQ assay was at survey level. Produced via immunoSEQ multiplex PCR; TCRdb's table is partial and in-frame only. The table shows tens of thousands of clones, with roughly 86% occurring only once. This CDR3 is built from 16 residues. The germline gives CDR1 SGHDT, CDR2 YYEEEE. The V and J ends lost 2 bases and 1 base respectively, with 16 bases between them. Here the sequenced sample was unsorted PBMCs, taken 0.1 years before starting antiretroviral therapy. The receptor was isolated from a woman in her 50s with HIV. V is TRBV5-6 and J is TRBJ2-7; D might be TRBD1 (6 bases). CDR3 region: CASSFSTDRLSYEQYF. DNA for the CDR3: TGTGCCAGCAGCTTTTCGACCGACAGGTTATCCTACGAGCAGTACTTC.